One and the same sample provided the 19 T cell receptor beta chains below, sequenced in a study of shared clonotypes between healthy human individuals. The method was immunoSEQ multiplex PCR; TCRdb's version includes in-frame clones alone and lacks a portion of them. The data show about 1 million clones, about 80% seen once. Sequencing input: memory CD4+ T cells sorted from blood. Subset meaning: CD45RA-negative fraction. These receptors came from a man younger than 30 in good health.

This chain connects TRBV28 to TRBJ1-6; D is unclear. This CDR3 spans 13 amino acids. CDR1 MDHEN and CDR2 SYDVKM come from the germline V gene. The V end was cut by 5 bases, the J end by 15 bases, with 17 bases between. The CDR3: CASSLVGPSVLHF. The DNA of the CDR3 is TGTGCCAGCAGTCTCGTAGGGCCTTCGGTCCTCCACTTT.

The chain is built from TRBV5-1 and TRBJ1-1; D may be TRBD1 (5 bases). From germline, CDR1 is SGHRS and CDR2 YFSETQ. The CDR3 covers 14 residues. Between the trimmed V and J ends, which lost 3 bases and 1 base, there was a span of 10 bases. The CDR3 coding sequence is TGCGCCAGCAGCTCACAGGACTCGAACACTGAAGCTTTCTTT. Protein: CASSSQDSNTEAFF.

The chain uses TRBV27 and TRBJ1-5; D may be TRBD1 (6 bases). Germline loops: CDR1 MNHEY, CDR2 SMNVEV (reference sequence). V was shortened by 6 bases and J by 2 bases, with 14 bases between the two germline ends. The CDR3 is 15 residues long. CDR3 protein: CASRQQGEGNQPQHF. The CDR3 DNA is TGTGCCAGCAGACAACAGGGAGAGGGCAATCAGCCCCAGCATTTT.

V is TRBV18 and J is TRBJ2-3, with D possibly matching TRBD2 (5 bases). This CDR3 is 13 amino acids long. Germline V lookup: CDR1 KGHSH, CDR2 LQKENI. Trimming pared 2 bases from V and 10 bases from J, leaving 13 bases between. As DNA, the CDR3 is TGTGCCAGCTCACCAAATGAGGGTAGAGCGCAGTATTTT. Protein: CASSPNEGRAQYF.

The rearrangement joins TRBV10-2 to TRBJ1-2; 9 bases agree with TRBD1. The V and J ends lost 4 bases and 3 bases, in that order; junction bases with no gene match: 6. The CDR3 covers 15 residues. Looked up from germline, CDR1 is WSHSY and CDR2 is SAAADI. As DNA, the CDR3 is TGCGCCAGCAGTGCTTCACGGACAGGGGACTATGGCTACACCTTC. Its protein is CASSASRTGDYGYTF.

This clone was seen a handful of times. This rearrangement joins TRBV5-1 to TRBJ2-3, with 7 bases fitting TRBD2. V lost 3 bases and J lost 5; bases outside the gene matches: 12. The CDR3 contains 16 residues. Germline assignment: CDR1 SGHRS and CDR2 YFSETQ. The CDR3 reads CASSYLGGRAEDTQYF. The CDR3 DNA sequence: TGCGCCAGCAGCTACTTGGGTGGGAGGGCCGAAGATACGCAGTATTTT.

This clone was recorded a few times. V is TRBV19 and J is TRBJ2-3, with TRBD1 matching 7 bases. The CDR3 covers 15 residues. The germline gives CDR1 LNHDA, CDR2 SQIVND (reference sequence). The trim removed 7 bases at V and 4 bases at J, leaving 11 bases unmatched. CDR3 DNA sequence: TGTGCCAGTAACCTGACAGGGTTAGGGGCAGATACGCAGTATTTT. Translating it yields CASNLTGLGADTQYF.

Regarding this clone: The same CDR3 also results from other DNA sequences found in this sample. The chain has TRBV28 and TRBJ1-6; the match to TRBD1 covers 10 bases. The length of the CDR3 is 15 residues. Germline lookup yields CDR1 MDHEN and CDR2 SYDVKM. J was trimmed by 10 bases and V by 0 bases; bases with no gene match: 3. In nucleotides, the CDR3 is TGTGCCAGCAGTTTATGGGGACAGGGGCCCTCACCCCTCCACTTT. Its translation: CASSLWGQGPSPLHF.

The rearrangement joins TRBV7-9 to TRBJ1-2; TRBD1 is a possible D gene (6 bases). The CDR3 is 15 amino acids. In germline, CDR1 is SEHNR, CDR2 FQNEAQ (reference sequence). Deletions cut 8 bases from V and 1 base from J, with 17 bases between. The CDR3 coding sequence is TGTGCCAGCGCGGGAATTACAGGGTATAACTATGGCTACACCTTC. Amino acid sequence: CASAGITGYNYGYTF.

On this clone: The same CDR3 can be traced to other DNA sequences in this sample. The V and J genes are TRBV6-6 and TRBJ2-3; no clear D gene. The germline V gene has CDR1 MNHNY and CDR2 SVGAGI (reference sequence). V was shortened by 5 bases and J by 6 bases, with 6 bases between the two germline ends. The length of the CDR3 is 11 residues. This CDR3 reads CASSRTDTQYF. CDR3 coding DNA: TGTGCCAGCAGTCGAACGGATACGCAGTATTTT.

This sequence joins TRBV5-4 and TRBJ2-3, with TRBD2 matching 10 bases. Germline assignment: CDR1 SGHNT and CDR2 YYREEE (reference sequence). This CDR3 comprises 16 residues. V lost 3 bases, J lost 5 bases, and 9 bases stayed unmatched. Written as DNA, the CDR3 is TGTGCCAGCAGCTCCGGATCTAGCGGGGGTAAAGATACGCAGTATTTT. Encoded protein: CASSSGSSGGKDTQYF.

A few counts support this clone. Being one base from a much bigger clone, this may be a read error. Other DNA sequences in the sample encode the same CDR3. Here the CDR3 reads CASRSNTEAFF. The CDR3 nucleotides read TGTGCCAGCAGGTCGAACACTGAAGCTTTCTTT. The gene calls are TRBV6-5 and TRBJ1-1; no reliable D call. Trimming removed 6 bases at V and 1 base at J, with 3 bases between. CDR3 length: 11 amino acids. Germline V lookup: CDR1 MNHEY, CDR2 SVGAGI.

This clone has a single count. V is TRBV29-1 and J is TRBJ1-1, with 10 positions matching TRBD1. The germline V gene encodes CDR1 SQVTM and CDR2 ANQGSEA. V dropped 6 bases and J dropped 6; count of bases not matched to a gene: 10. CDR3 length equals 14 residues. For the CDR3, the DNA is TGCAGCGTGATCCGGGACAGGGGTAGAGCTGAAGCTTTCTTT. Protein: CSVIRDRGRAEAFF.

This clone was found a few times. The chain links TRBV5-1 to TRBJ1-1; D perhaps matches TRBD1 (6 bases). This CDR3 is built from 15 residues. Germline V gene sequence: CDR1 SGHRS, CDR2 YFSETQ. V lost 1 base to trimming and J lost 2 bases, with 12 bases between them. The CDR3 loop reads CASSLIGGHNTEAFF. The CDR3 DNA follows: TGCGCCAGCAGCTTGATCGGGGGACATAACACTGAAGCTTTCTTT.

This clone was seen once. The CDR3 protein is CAWEGTSKNIQYF. The CDR3 DNA follows: TGTGCCTGGGAAGGGACGAGCAAAAACATTCAGTACTTC. This chain links TRBV30 with TRBJ2-4; D may be TRBD1 or TRBD2 (5 bases each). The length of the CDR3 is 13 residues. Germline assignment: CDR1 GTSNPN and CDR2 SVGIG (reference sequence). The V gene lost 5 bases and the J gene lost 3 bases, with 11 bases spanning the gap.

The chain combines TRBV28 with TRBJ1-3; 8 nucleotides align to TRBD1. V shed 4 bases and J 4 bases; nucleotides not matched to a gene: 3. Germline V gene data show CDR1 as MDHEN and CDR2 as SYDVKM. The CDR3 runs 14 residues. The CDR3 coding sequence is TGTGCCAGCAGTTCGACAGGGGTGGGAAACACCATATATTTT. Translated: CASSSTGVGNTIYF.

In this sample, this clone turned up a few times. The rearrangement joins TRBV6-7 to TRBJ1-6, with D maybe TRBD1 (6 bases). TRBV6-7 is an open reading frame whose function is uncertain. Trimming pared 2 bases from V and 7 bases from J, leaving 15 bases between. This CDR3 is 16 amino acids long. CDR3 loop: CASSYPPPGANSPLHF. DNA for the CDR3: TGTGCCAGCAGTTACCCTCCGCCGGGGGCGAATTCACCCCTCCACTTT.

This clone was counted between two and nine times. The chain employs TRBV7-2 and TRBJ2-2; D call uncertain. CDR1 and CDR2 (germline): SGHTA, FQGNSA. V was cut by 4 bases and J by 4 bases, with 7 bases left in between. This CDR3 region has 13 residues. CDR3: CASSSFRTGELFF. CDR3 nucleotides: TGTGCCAGCAGCTCATTTCGCACCGGGGAGCTGTTTTTT.

The rearrangement links TRBV5-6 to TRBJ2-3; 7 nucleotides agree with TRBD1. Germline V gene sequence: CDR1 SGHDT, CDR2 YYEEEE. The CDR3 loop spans 14 amino acids. With V trimmed by 0 bases and J by 3 bases, 1 base remained unmatched. The CDR3 here is CASSLARGTDTQYF. The DNA for the CDR3 is TGTGCCAGCAGCTTGGCCAGGGGGACAGATACGCAGTATTTT.